This T cell receptor (beta chain) was found in a study of CD8 T cells in ankylosing spondylitis. 5'-RACE, quantitative and with molecular barcodes, yielded the TCR beta libraries. Each CDR3 protein gets one entry after TCRdb re-called the 5' RACE reads with MiXCR. The repertoire consists of 210,000 or so distinct CDR3 sequences, with roughly 25% occurring once and the leading ten covering roughly 6.7%. Study results and caveats: Within matched ankylosing spondylitis synovial fluid, disease-linked clones were reportedly significantly enriched. What appeared characteristic of ankylosing spondylitis blood was a TCR beta motif of 7 or 8 highly homologous variants. Earlier literature documents some of the motif variants in reactive arthritis synovial fluid and blood.

The CDR3 spans 15 residues. Comment on this clonotype: Its cognate antigen is unknown. It may be a read error: a sequence one base away is much more abundant.

The clonotype originates from a male donor with ankylosing spondylitis or in good health (not recorded which). This chain links TRBV12-3 or TRBV12-4 with TRBJ2-5; the D gene is possibly TRBD1 (6 bases). The source material was blood, either unsorted or a sorted T cell fraction (not recorded which). The CDR3 loop reads CASSLGQGRKETQCF. The CDR3 DNA is TGTGCCAGCAGTTTAGGTCAGGGGCGTAAAGAGACCCAGTGCTTC.